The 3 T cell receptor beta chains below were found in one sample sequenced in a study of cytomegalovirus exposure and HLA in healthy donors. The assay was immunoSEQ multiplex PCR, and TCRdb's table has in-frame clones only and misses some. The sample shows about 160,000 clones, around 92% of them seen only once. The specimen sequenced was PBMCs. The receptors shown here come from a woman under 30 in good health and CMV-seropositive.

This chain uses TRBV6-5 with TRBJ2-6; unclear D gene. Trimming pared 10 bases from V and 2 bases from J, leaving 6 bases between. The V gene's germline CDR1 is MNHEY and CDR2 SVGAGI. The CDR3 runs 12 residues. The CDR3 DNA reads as TGTGCCACCTCTCCTGGGGCCAACGTCCTGACTTTC. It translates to CATSPGANVLTF.

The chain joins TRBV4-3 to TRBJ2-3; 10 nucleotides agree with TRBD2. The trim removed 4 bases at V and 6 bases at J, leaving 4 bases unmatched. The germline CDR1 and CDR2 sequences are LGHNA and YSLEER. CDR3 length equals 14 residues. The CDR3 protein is CASSRASGGDTQYF. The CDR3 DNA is TGCGCCAGCAGCCGCGCTAGCGGGGGCGATACGCAGTATTTT.

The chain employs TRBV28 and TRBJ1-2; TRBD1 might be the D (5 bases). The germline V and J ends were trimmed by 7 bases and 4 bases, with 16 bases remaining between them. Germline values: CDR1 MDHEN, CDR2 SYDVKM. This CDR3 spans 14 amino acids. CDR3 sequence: CASTEQVRGYGYTF. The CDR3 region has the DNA TGTGCCAGCACCGAACAGGTCCGAGGCTATGGCTACACCTTC.